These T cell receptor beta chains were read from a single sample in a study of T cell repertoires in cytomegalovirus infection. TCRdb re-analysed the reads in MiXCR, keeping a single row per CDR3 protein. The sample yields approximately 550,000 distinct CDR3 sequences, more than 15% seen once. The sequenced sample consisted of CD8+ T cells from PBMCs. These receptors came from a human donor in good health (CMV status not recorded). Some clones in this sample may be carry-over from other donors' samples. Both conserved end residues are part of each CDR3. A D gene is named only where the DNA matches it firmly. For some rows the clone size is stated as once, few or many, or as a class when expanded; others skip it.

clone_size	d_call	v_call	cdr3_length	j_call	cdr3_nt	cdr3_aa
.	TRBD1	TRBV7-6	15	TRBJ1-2	TGTGCCAGCAGCCTGGGACAGGGGCGGAACTATGGCTACACCTTC	CASSLGQGRNYGYTF
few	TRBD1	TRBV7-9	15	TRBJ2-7	TGTGCCAGCAGCTTAGCCTCGACAGGGGTGGGCGAGCAGTACTTC	CASSLASTGVGEQYF
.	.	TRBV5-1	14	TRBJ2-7	TGCGCCAGCAGCCCGGTAAAGAGCTCCTACGAGCAGTACTTC	CASSPVKSSYEQYF
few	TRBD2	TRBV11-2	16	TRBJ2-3	TGTGCCAGCAGCCATAGGACTAGCGGCTCACCAGATACGCAGTATTTT	CASSHRTSGSPDTQYF
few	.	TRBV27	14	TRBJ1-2	TGTGCCAGCAGCCCCCTCGGACAGTTCTATGGCTACACCTTC	CASSPLGQFYGYTF
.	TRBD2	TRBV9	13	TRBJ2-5	TGTGCCAGCAGCGCGGGAGGGCCTGAGACCCAGTACTTC	CASSAGGPETQYF
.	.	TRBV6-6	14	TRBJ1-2	TGTGCCAGCAGTTACCGCGAGGGGGGATATGGCTACACCTTC	CASSYREGGYGYTF
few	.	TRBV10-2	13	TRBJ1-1	TGCGCCAGCAGTGACGGCCCTTACACTGAAGCTTTCTTT	CASSDGPYTEAFF
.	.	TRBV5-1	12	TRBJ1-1	TGCGCCAGCGGGTTGGAAGACACTGAAGCTTTCTTT	CASGLEDTEAFF
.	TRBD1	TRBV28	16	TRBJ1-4	TGTGCCAGCAGCCTCGGGACAGGGGGTTTTAATGAAAAACTGTTTTTT	CASSLGTGGFNEKLFF
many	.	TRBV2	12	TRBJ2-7	TGTGCCAGCACTCTGATCTCCTACGAGCAGTACTTC	CASTLISYEQYF
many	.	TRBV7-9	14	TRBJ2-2	TGTGCCAGCAGCTCCGGGATCTACACCGGGGAGCTGTTTTTT	CASSSGIYTGELFF
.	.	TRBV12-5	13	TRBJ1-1	TGTGCTAGTGGCCCCTACATGAACACTGAAGCTTTCTTT	CASGPYMNTEAFF
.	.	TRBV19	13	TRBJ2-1	TGTGCCAGTAGTATGGCCAACTACAATGATCAGTTCTTC	CASSMANYNDQFF
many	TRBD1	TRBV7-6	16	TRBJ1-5	TGTGCCAGCAGCTTATCCGGACAGGGCTCCAATCAGCCCCAGCATTTT	CASSLSGQGSNQPQHF
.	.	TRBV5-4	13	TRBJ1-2	TGTGCCAGCAGCTTTATGGGGGGATATGGCTACACCTTC	CASSFMGGYGYTF
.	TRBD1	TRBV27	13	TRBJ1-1	TGTGCCAGCAGTGGAGGGGGCCACACTGAAGCTTTCTTT	CASSGGGHTEAFF
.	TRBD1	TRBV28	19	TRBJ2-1	TGTGCCAGCAGTTACCTCGGGACAGAGGCGACGGGCTCCTACAATGAGCAGTTCTTC	CASSYLGTEATGSYNEQFF
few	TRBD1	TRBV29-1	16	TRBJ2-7	TGCAGCGTTCAGGGGGGAGAGACAGGGGGGGGCTACGAGCAGTACTTC	CSVQGGETGGGYEQYF
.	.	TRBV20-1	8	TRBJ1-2	TGCAGTGCCGATGGCTACACCTTC	CSADGYTF
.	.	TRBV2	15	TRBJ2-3	TGTGCCAGCAGTGAAGGCAGGGTAAACACAGATATGCAGTATTTT	CASSEGRVNTDMQYF
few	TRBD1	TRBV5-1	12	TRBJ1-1	TGCGCCAGCAGCTCGGGACAGGTCGAAGCTTTCTTT	CASSSGQVEAFF
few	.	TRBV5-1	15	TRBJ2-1	TGCGCCAGCAGCCGTGACTACGATAATGACAATGAGCAGTTCTTC	CASSRDYDNDNEQFF
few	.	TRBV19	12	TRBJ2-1	TGTGCCAGTAGAACAGGAAGGGGTGAGCAGTTCTTC	CASRTGRGEQFF
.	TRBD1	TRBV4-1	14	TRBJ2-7	TGCGCCAGCAGCCCTGGACAGGGGCGGCCTGGGCAGTACTTC	CASSPGQGRPGQYF
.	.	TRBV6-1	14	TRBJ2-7	TGTGCCAGCAGTGTTCGGGACATATCCTACGAGCAGTACTTC	CASSVRDISYEQYF
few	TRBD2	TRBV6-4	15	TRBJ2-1	TGTGCCAGCAGTATAACTAGCGGGGCGATAAATGAGCAGTTCTTC	CASSITSGAINEQFF
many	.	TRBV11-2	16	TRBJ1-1	TGTGCCAGCAGCTTAGCCCCGGCAGGCATGAACACTGAAGCTTTCTTT	CASSLAPAGMNTEAFF
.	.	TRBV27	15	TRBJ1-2	TGTGCCAGCAGTTTAAGTGCAGGGTCGTTCTATGGCTACACCTTC	CASSLSAGSFYGYTF
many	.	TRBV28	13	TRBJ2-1	TGTGCCAGCAGTTTCCCCCTGGGGAATGAGCAGTTCTTC	CASSFPLGNEQFF
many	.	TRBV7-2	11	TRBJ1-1	TGTGCCAGCAGCACGAACACTGAAGCTTTCTTT	CASSTNTEAFF
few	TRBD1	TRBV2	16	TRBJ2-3	TGTGCCAGCAGGGACGTAACAGGGGGTGGCACAGATACGCAGTATTTT	CASRDVTGGGTDTQYF
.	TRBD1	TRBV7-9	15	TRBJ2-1	TGTGCCAGCAGTCTCCCGGGGGACAGGGTTCATGAGCAGTTCTTC	CASSLPGDRVHEQFF
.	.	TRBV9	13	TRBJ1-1	TGTGCCAGCAGCGCAGGGATTTTCACTGAAGCTTTCTTT	CASSAGIFTEAFF
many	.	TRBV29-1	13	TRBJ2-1	TGCAGCGTTGAGAGGCAGGGGTCAGATGAGCAGTTCTTC	CSVERQGSDEQFF
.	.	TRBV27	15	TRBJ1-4	TGTGCCAGCAGTTTATCAACAGGCATTAATGAAAAACTGTTTTTT	CASSLSTGINEKLFF
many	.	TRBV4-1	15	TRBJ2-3	TGCGCCAGCAGCCAAGATAGGGAGGCCAAAGATACGCAGTATTTT	CASSQDREAKDTQYF
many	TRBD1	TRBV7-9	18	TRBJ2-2	TGTGCCAGCAGCCCGGCGCGGGGACAGGGAAGAGGAAACCGGGAGCTGTTTTTT	CASSPARGQGRGNRELFF
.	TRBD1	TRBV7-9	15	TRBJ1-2	TGTGCCAGCAGCCCAACAGGGGGCGCGTTCTATGGCTACACCTTC	CASSPTGGAFYGYTF
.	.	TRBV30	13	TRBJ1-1	TGTGCCTGGAGTGCGGGGGGGAGAACTGAAGCTTTCTTT	CAWSAGGRTEAFF
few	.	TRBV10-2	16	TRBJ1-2	TGCGCCAGCAGTGAGTCGGGTCACGGGGATTACTATGGCTACACCTTC	CASSESGHGDYYGYTF
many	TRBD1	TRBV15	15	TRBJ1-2	TGTGCCACCAGCAGAGAGAGGACAGGGAACTATGGCTACACCTTC	CATSRERTGNYGYTF
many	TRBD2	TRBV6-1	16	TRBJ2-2	TGTGCCAGCAGTGTAGCGGGGGGAGCGAACACCGGGGAGCTGTTTTTT	CASSVAGGANTGELFF
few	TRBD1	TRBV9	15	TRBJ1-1	TGTGCCAGCAGCCCGGGACAGAGATTGAACACTGAAGCTTTCTTT	CASSPGQRLNTEAFF
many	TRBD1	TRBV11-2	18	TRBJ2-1	TGTGCCAGCAGCTACAACCGGACAGGGCCCCACCGAGGGAATGAGCAGTTCTTC	CASSYNRTGPHRGNEQFF
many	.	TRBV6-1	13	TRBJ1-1	TGTGCCAGCAGCAACCCAAGAGGGGCTGAAGCTTTCTTT	CASSNPRGAEAFF
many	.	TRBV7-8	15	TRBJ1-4	TGTGCCAGCAGCCTCGTGGGGGGGGCGAAGGAAAAACTGTTTTTT	CASSLVGGAKEKLFF